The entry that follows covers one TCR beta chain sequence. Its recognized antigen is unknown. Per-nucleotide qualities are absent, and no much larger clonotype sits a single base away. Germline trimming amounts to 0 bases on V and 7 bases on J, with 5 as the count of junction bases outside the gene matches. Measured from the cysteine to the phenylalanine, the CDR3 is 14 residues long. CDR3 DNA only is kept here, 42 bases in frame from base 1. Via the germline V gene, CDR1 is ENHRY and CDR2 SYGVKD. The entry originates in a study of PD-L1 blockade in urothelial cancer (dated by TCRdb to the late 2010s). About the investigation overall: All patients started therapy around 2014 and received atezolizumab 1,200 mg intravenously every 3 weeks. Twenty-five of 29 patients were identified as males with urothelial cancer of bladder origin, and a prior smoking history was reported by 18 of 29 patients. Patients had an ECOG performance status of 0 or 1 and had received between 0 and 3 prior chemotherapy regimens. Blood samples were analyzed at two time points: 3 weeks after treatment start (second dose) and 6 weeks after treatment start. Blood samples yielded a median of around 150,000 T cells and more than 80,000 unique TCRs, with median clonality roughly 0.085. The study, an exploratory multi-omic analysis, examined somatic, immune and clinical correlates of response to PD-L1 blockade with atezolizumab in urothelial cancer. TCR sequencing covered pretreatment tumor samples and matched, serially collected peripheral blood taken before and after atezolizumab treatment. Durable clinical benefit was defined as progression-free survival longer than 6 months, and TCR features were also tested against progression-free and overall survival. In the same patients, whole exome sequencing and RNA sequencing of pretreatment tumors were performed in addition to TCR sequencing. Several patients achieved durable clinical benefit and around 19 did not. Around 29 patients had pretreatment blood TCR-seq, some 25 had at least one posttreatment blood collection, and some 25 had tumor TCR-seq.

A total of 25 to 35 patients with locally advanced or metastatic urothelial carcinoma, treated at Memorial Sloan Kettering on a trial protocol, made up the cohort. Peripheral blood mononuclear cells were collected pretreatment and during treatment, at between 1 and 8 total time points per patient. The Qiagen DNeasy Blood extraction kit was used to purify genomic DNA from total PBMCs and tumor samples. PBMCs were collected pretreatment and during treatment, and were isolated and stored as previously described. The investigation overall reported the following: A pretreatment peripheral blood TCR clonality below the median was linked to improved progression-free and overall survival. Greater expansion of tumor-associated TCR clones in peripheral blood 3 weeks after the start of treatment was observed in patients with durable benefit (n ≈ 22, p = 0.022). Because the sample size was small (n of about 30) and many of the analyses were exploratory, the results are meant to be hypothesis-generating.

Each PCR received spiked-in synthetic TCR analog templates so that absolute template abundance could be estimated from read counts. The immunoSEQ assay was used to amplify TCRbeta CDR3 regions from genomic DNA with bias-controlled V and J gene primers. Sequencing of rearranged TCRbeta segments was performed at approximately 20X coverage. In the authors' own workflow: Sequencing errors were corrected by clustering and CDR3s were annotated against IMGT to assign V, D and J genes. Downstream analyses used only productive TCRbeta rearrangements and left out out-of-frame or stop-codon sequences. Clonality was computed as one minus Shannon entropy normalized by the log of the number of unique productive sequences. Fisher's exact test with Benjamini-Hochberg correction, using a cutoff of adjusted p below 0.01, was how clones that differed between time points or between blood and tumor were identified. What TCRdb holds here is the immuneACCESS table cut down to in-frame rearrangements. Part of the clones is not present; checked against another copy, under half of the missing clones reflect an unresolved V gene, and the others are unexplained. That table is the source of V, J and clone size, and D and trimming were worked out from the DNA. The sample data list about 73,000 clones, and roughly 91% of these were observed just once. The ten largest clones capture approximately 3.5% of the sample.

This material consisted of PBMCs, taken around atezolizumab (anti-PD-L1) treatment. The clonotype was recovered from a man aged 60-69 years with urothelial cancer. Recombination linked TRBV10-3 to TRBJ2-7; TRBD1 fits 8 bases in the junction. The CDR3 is CAISESLQGEEQYF. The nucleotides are TGTGCCATCAGTGAGTCTTTACAGGGGGAGGAGCAGTACTTC.